Included here is one T cell receptor (beta chain) sequence, with context. The target antigen is unknown. Primers: 60 Vbeta forward and 13 Jbeta reverse. TCRdb's table, derived via immunoSEQ multiplex PCR, lists solely in-frame clones and lacks some. The sample totals around 150,000 clones. The sample comes from a study of cytomegalovirus exposure and HLA in healthy donors. Findings and limits, study-wide: In an earlier analysis, in some 600 donors, most V segments appeared productive either ~87% or ~30% of the time.

V was pared by 0 bases and J by 1 base, with 7 bases of the junction left unmatched. Per the germline V gene, CDR1 is SGHRS and CDR2 is YFSETQ. This CDR3 spans 17 amino acids. The sample was PBMCs. This chain joins TRBV5-1 and TRBJ2-3, with 8 bases identical to TRBD2. The TCR originated in a man in his thirties or forties in good health and CMV-seronegative. DNA of the CDR3: TGCGCCAGCAGCTTGGCCGGCGGGGGGAGGGGCACAGATACGCAGTATTTT. Translation gives CASSLAGGGRGTDTQYF.